The 7 T cell receptor beta chains presented below share a single source sample, sequenced in a study of cytomegalovirus exposure and HLA in healthy donors. The PCR had 60 Vbeta and 13 Jbeta primers. Clones were sequenced by immunoSEQ multiplex PCR, and TCRdb holds only the in-frame ones, with some missing. In total, the table holds roughly 140,000 clones. Specimen: PBMCs. These receptors were obtained from a man in his forties in good health and CMV-seronegative.

This chain links TRBV11-2 with TRBJ1-3; D not resolved. Germline assignment: CDR1 SGHAT and CDR2 FQNNGV. CDR3 length equals 17 residues. Trimming removed 4 bases at V and 0 bases at J, with 16 bases between. The CDR3 region has the DNA TGTGCCAGCAGCTCTAGCGGGAGGTCGAGCTCTGGAAACACCATATATTTT. Translating gives CASSSSGRSSSGNTIYF.

The chain is built from TRBV11-2 and TRBJ1-6, with a tentative D call TRBD1 (6 bases). Germline CDR1 is SGHAT and CDR2 is FQNNGV. V was clipped by 0 bases and J by 4 bases, with 16 bases between them. This CDR3 has 18 amino acids. This CDR3 reads CASSLDSPRRGYNSPLHF. In DNA form, the CDR3 reads TGTGCCAGCAGCTTAGATTCCCCCCGCAGGGGATATAATTCACCCCTCCACTTT.

The gene calls are TRBV6-6 and TRBJ1-5, with D perhaps matching TRBD1 (6 bases). The CDR3 spans 15 residues. The germline V gene encodes CDR1 MNHNY and CDR2 SVGAGI (reference sequence). Deletions cut 5 bases from V and 5 bases from J, with 16 bases between. The CDR3 DNA reads TGTGCCAGCAGTGTCCGGGGACATCCCTATCAGCCCCAGCATTTT. Protein sequence: CASSVRGHPYQPQHF.

The V and J genes are TRBV7-8 and TRBJ1-2, with D uncertain. Germline-derived CDR1 and CDR2 are SGHVS and FQNEAQ. The CDR3 spans 13 residues. V shed 2 bases and J shed 4 bases, with 8 bases lying between them. As DNA, the CDR3 is TGTGCCAGCAGCTTAAGTCTGGCCTATGGCTACACCTTC. It yields the protein CASSLSLAYGYTF.

The J gene is TRBJ1-3, the V gene TRBV14; 12 positions match TRBD1. The CDR3 covers 17 residues. CDR1 SGHDN and CDR2 FVKESK come from the germline V gene. Unmatched junction bases numbered 11, after V lost 3 bases and J lost 8 bases. This CDR3 is CASSQRIGTGGRYTIYF. The CDR3 bases are TGTGCCAGCAGCCAGCGGATCGGGACAGGGGGCAGGTACACCATATATTTT.

The CDR3 is CASSPRTETYEQYF. The DNA for the CDR3 is TGTGCCAGCAGTCCACGGACAGAGACCTACGAGCAGTACTTC. This chain connects TRBV6-5 to TRBJ2-7, with D tentatively TRBD1 (6 bases). Germline values: CDR1 MNHEY, CDR2 SVGAGI. The CDR3 has 14 amino acids. V lost 5 bases, J lost 2 bases, and 13 bases lay in between.

The chain combines TRBV2 with TRBJ2-1; 10 positions agree with TRBD2. The germline CDR1 and CDR2 sequences are SNHLY and FYNNEI. The ends lost 5 bases at V and 5 bases at J; junction bases unmatched: 3. The CDR3 runs to 14 residues. Here the CDR3 reads CASSQGLANNEQFF. The DNA of the CDR3 is TGTGCCAGCAGTCAGGGACTAGCGAACAATGAGCAGTTCTTC.